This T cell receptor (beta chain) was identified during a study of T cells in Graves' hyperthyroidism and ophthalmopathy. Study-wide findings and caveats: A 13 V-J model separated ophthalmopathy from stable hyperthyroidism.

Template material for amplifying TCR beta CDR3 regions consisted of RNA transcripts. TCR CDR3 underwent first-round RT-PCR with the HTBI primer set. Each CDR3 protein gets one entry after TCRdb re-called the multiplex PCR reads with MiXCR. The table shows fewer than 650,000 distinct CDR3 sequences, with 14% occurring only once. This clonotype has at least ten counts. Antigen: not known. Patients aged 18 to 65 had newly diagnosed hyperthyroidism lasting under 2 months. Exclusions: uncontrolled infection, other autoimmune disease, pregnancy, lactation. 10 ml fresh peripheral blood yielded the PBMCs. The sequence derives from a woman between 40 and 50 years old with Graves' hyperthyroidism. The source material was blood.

The CDR3 spells CASTRGFSGRHAINEQFF. Here the CDR3 DNA reads TGTGCCAGCACCCGGGGGTTTAGCGGGAGGCACGCAATCAATGAGCAGTTCTTC. The chain combines TRBV11-2 with TRBJ2-1; TRBD2 agrees at 10 bases. V lost 7 bases and J lost 6; bases outside the gene matches: 18. This CDR3 is built from 18 residues. Per germline, CDR1 SGHAT and CDR2 FQNNGV.